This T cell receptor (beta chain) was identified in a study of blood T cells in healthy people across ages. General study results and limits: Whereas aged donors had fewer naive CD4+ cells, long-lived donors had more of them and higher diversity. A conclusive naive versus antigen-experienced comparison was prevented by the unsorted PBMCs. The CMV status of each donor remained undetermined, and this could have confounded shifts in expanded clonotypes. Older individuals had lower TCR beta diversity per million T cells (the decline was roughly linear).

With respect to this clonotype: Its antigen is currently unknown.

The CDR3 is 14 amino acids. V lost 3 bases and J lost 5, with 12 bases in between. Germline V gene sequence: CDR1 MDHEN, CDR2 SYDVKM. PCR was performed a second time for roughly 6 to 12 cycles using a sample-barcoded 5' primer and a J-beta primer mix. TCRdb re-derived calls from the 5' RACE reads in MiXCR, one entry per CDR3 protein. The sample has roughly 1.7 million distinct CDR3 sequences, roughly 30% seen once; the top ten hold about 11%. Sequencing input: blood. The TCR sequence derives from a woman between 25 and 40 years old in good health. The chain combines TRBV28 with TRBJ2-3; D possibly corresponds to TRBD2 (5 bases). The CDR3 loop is CASSLGIGKDTQYF. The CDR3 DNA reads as TGTGCCAGCAGTTTGGGTATCGGGAAAGATACGCAGTATTTT.